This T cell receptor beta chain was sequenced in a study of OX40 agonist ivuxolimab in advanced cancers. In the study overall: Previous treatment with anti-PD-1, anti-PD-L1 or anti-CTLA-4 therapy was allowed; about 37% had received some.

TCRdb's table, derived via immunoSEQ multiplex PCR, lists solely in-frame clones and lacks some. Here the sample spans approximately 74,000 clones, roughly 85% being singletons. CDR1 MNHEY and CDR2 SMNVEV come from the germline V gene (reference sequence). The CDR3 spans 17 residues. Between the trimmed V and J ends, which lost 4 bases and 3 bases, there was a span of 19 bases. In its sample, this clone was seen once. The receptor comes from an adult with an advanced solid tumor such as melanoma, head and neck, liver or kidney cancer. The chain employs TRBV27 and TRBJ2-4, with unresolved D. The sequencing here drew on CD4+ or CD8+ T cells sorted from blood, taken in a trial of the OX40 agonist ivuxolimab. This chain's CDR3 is CASSSLKTVGGKNIQYF. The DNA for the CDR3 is TGTGCCAGCAGTTCCCTCAAAACGGTGGGTGGCAAAAACATTCAGTACTTC.